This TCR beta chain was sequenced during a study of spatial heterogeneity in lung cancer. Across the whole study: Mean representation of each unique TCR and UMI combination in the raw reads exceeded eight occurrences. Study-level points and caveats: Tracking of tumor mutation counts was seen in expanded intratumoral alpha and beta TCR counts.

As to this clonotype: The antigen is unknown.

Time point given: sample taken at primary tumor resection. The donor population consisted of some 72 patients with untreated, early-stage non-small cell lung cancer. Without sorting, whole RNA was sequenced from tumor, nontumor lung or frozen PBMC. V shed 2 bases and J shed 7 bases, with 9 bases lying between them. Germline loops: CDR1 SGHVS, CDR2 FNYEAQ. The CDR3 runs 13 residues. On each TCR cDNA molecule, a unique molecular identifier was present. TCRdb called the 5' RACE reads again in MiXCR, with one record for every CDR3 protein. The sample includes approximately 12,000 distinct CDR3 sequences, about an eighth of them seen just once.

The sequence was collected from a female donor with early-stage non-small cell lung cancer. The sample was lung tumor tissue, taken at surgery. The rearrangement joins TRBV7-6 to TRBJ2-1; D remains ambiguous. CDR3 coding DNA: TGTGCCAGCAGCTTATCCCCCCAGAATGAGCAGTTCTTC. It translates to CASSLSPQNEQFF.